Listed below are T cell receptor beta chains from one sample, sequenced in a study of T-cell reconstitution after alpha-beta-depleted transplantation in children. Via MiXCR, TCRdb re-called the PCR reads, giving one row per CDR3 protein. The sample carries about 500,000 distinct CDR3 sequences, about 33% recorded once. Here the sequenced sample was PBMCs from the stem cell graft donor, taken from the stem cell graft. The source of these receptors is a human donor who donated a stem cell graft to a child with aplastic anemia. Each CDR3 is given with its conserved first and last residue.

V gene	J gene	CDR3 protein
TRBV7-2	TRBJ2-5	CASSLAWAETQYF
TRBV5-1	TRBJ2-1	CATAQGGRYNEQFF
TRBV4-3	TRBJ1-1	CASSQELPGEVTEAFF
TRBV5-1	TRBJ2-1	CASSSTQYNEQFF
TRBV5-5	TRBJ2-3	CASRDTDTQYF
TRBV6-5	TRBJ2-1	CASSNGLAGNEQFF
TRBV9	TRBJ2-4	CASSVTSGGARGDIQYF
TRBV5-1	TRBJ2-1	CASRLADAYNEQFF
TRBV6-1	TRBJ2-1	CASGSGRPRYNEQFF
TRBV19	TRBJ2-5	CASSSGTSGGHQETQYF
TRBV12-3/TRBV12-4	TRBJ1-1	CASRGTGISEAFF
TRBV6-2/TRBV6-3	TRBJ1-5	CASSSVGGDSNQPQHF
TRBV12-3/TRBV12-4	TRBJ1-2	CASSLDRGWGYTF
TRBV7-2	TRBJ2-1	CASSLRFTGGYEQFF
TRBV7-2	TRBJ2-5	CASSPSPGETQYF
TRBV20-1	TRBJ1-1	CSAIGVRSLLNTEAFF
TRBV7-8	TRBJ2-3	CASSLVGGTTPLDTQYF
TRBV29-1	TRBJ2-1	CSVEDRGLAGSNEQFF
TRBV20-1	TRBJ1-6	CSARQRYSPLHF
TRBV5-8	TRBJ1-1	CASMLTGVGTEAFF
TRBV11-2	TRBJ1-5	CASSLDPRGGQPQHF
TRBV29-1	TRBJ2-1	CSVEGTSGYYNEQFF
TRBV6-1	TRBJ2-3	CASSERDTRRGPSTDTQYF